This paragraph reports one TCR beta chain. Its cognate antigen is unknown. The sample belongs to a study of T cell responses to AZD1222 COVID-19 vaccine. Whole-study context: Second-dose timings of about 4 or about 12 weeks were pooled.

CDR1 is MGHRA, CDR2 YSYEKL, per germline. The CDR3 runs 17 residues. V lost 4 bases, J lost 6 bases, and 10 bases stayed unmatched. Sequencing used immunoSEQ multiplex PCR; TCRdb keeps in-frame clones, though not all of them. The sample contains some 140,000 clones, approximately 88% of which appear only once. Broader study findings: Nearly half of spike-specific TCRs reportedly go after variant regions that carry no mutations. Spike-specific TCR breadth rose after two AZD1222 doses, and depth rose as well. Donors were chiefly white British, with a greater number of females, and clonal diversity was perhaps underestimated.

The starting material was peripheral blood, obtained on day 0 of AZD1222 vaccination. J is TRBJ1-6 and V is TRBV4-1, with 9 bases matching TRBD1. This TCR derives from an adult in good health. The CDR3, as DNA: TGCGCCAGCAGCCTGATGGGGGACAGGGTCAGTAATTCACCCCTCCACTTT. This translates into CASSLMGDRVSNSPLHF.